This entry features one TCR beta chain sequence. V was clipped by 5 bases and J by 0 bases, with 11 bases between them. The CDR3 is 15 amino acids. Germline V gives CDR1 SGHNT, CDR2 YENEEA. This entry belongs to a study of control samples from healthy donors and cancer patients. The method was immunoSEQ multiplex PCR; TCRdb's version includes in-frame clones alone and lacks a portion of them. The table shows about 110,000 clones, with over 75% occurring only once. The V and J genes are TRBV11-3 and TRBJ2-1; D not certain. The clonotype comes from a human donor in good health. The donor label of this sample is uncertain. Sequencing was carried out using blood. The CDR3 DNA sequence: TGTGCCAGCAGCCCGACTGACCGCTCCTACAATGAGCAGTTCTTC. Its protein product is CASSPTDRSYNEQFF.